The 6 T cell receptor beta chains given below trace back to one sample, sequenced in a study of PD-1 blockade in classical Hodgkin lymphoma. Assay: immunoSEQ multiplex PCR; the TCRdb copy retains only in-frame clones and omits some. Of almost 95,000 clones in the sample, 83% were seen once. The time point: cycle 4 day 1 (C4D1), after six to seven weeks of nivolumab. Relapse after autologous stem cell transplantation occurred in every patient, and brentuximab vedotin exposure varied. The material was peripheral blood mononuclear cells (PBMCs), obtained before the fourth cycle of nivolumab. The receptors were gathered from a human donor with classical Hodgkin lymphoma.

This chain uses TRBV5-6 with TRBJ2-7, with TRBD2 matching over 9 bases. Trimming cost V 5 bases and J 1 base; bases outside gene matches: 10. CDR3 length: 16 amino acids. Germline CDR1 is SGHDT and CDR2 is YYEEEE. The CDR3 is CASSRTGTSFSYEQYF. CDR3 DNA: TGTGCCAGCAGTCGTACCGGGACTAGCTTTTCCTACGAGCAGTACTTC.

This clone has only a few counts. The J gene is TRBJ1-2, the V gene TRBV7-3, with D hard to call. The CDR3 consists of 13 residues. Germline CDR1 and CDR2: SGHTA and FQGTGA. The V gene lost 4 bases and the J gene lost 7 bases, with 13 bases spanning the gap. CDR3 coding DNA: TGTGCCAGCAGCTCCCAGCCATCGGGTGGCTACACCTTC. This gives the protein CASSSQPSGGYTF.

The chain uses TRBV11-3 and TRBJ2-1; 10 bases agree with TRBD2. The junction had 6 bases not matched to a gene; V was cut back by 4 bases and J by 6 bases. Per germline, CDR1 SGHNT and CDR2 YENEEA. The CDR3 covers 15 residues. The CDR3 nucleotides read TGTGCCAGCAGCTCTAGCGGGAGCCCTAGCAATGAGCAGTTCTTC. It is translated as CASSSSGSPSNEQFF.

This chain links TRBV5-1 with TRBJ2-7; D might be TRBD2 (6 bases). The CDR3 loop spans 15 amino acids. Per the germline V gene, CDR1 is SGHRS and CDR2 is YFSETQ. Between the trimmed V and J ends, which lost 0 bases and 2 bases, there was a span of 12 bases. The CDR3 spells CASSLVGGGAYEQYF. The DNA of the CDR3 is TGCGCCAGCAGCTTGGTGGGGGGAGGCGCCTACGAGCAGTACTTC.

CDR3 in DNA: TGCGCCAGCAGCGGGACAGGGAGCTCCTACGAGCAGTACTTC. Protein product: CASSGTGSSYEQYF. The chain couples TRBV5-1 to TRBJ2-7; 9 nucleotides align to TRBD1. The ends lost 4 bases at V and 0 bases at J; junction bases unmatched: 2. CDR3 size: 14 residues. Germline-derived CDR1 and CDR2 are SGHRS and YFSETQ.

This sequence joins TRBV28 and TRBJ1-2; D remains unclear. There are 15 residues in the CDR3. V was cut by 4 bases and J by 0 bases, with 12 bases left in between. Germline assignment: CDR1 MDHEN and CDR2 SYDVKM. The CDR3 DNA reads TGTGCCAGCAGTTCCCAGTTCAAGGCTAACTATGGCTACACCTTC. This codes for CASSSQFKANYGYTF.